The TCR beta chain described here comes from a study of blood T cells in healthy people across ages (dated by TCRdb to the mid-2010s). Regarding the complete study: In model experiments, roughly one uniquely barcoded TCR beta cDNA molecule per two T cells was captured by template switching. Four age groups were formed from the donors: young (average 16 years), middle-aged (around 41), aged (approximately 60) and long-lived (around 82). For two donors (one aged 18 to 30 and one aged 80 or older), the study analyzed two additional independent replicas of 1 million unique cDNA reads from the same blood draw. To avoid experimental bias, donors of different ages were randomly spread across the sequencing lanes. Age-related changes in TCR beta repertoire diversity were measured in the study by deep sequencing normalized with unique cDNA molecular identifiers. General study outcomes and caveats: The percentage of naive T cells measured by flow cytometry correlated strongly with observed TCR beta diversity. Estimates of total diversity from one million sequenced T cells were regarded as lower bounds and underestimates. Bulk unsorted PBMC profiling prevented conclusive comparison of naive and antigen-experienced compartments. Observed TCR beta diversity per million T cells fell roughly linearly with age, and a significant reduction was already apparent by age around 40. Donor CMV infection status was unknown, potentially confounding age-related changes in expanded clonotypes. The long-lived group showed more naive CD4+ T cells, fewer expanded clones and increased TCR diversity than the aged group, suggesting age selection.

There are 13 amino acids in the CDR3, from cysteine to phenylalanine inclusive. The read is trimmed to its CDR3 DNA, 39 bases read in frame from base 1. At the junction V is shortened by 7 bases and J by 3 bases; bases outside the gene matches: 4. Looking up the germline V gene (reference sequence) yields CDR1 DFQATT and CDR2 SNEGSKA. Library preparation employed 5' RACE. Reads for this sample came from an Illumina HiSeq 2500. The second PCR ran for roughly 7 to 11 cycles and used a J-beta primer mix along with a sample-barcoded 5' primer. A unique molecular identifier was introduced onto each TCR beta cDNA molecule by a template-switch 5' adaptor carrying 12 random nucleotides. Each sample yielded at least 3 million CDR3-containing paired-end reads. First-strand cDNA was synthesized from all RNA with the Mint cDNA synthesis kit, primed by a TRBC-specific oligonucleotide. All cDNA was treated with uracil-DNA glycosylase and then went through a first 18-cycle PCR with the universal primers M1SS and BC2_uni_R. Turning to the authors' computational methods: For normalization, 1 million high-quality reads were randomly selected from each sample, with every read carrying a distinct molecular identifier. Reads with shared molecular identifiers were discarded instead of being binned into consensus sequences. CDR3 identification, clonotype clustering and error correction used MiTCR with a Q25 quality threshold and the strictest error-elimination algorithm. A nonparametric unseen species model with Euler transformation was used to estimate lower-bound total TCR beta diversity. TCRdb reran the public reads through fastp at Q25 and MiXCR, keeping productive beta chains. Each CDR3 protein gets just one entry, which takes the most common genes and DNA from the rows behind it. TCRdb's processing, not the study's, gives the V and J calls here. The sample table shows roughly 720,000 distinct CDR3 sequences, and around half are seen once. Of the sample, approximately 40% is held by the ten largest clones.

Concerning this clonotype itself: Which antigen it targets is not known. There are no base qualities to consult, and no much larger clone falls within one base.

The donors were under 40 Caucasian individuals from Russia, aged about 6 to 95 years, who were systemically healthy. About 9.8 milliliters of peripheral blood were drawn from each donor into EDTA-treated Vacutainer tubes. PBMCs were isolated by Ficoll-Paque density-gradient centrifugation, with at least 6 million obtained per sample. Trizol reagent was used to extract total RNA from the PBMCs, yielding at least 6 micrograms per sample. For every donor, flow cytometry on a PBMC aliquot measured the percentage of naive CD45RAhigh/CD27high T cells. Recombination joined TRBV20-1 with TRBJ2-1, and 9 junctional nucleotides match TRBD2. This receptor was obtained from an elderly man in good health. The sequenced material came from blood. Here the CDR3 is given as CSVHSGSYNEQFF. In nucleotides, the sequence is TGCAGTGTTCATAGCGGGAGCTACAATGAGCAGTTCTTC.